This TCR beta chain was observed in a study of T cell responses to AZD1222 COVID-19 vaccine. Only in-frame clones appear in the TCRdb table, and some are missing; sequencing was by immunoSEQ multiplex PCR. The table records about 140,000 clones, about 90% of them present only once. The CDR3 totals 13 residues. With regard to this clone: The antigen is unknown.

General observations from the study: Baseline seropositives among AZD1222 recipients totaled only five to seven. Among the donors, most were white British and more were female, and clonal diversity was possibly underestimated. Nearly half of spike-specific TCRs reportedly target unmutated variant regions. Dominant CD4 TCR responses targeted spike regions 160-218 and 743-854.

The receptor was derived from an adult who received the AZD1222 COVID-19 vaccine. This sample comprised peripheral blood, obtained 28 days after the second AZD1222 dose. The chain carries TRBV21-1 and TRBJ1-2. TRBV21-1 is a known pseudogene. In DNA form, the CDR3 reads TGTGCCAGCAGCATCAAAGTAAGGTATGGCTACACCTTC. Amino acid sequence: CASSIKVRYGYTF.